The T cell receptor beta chain under discussion was sequenced for a study of post-analysis software for immune sequencing data. Notes on the study in general: In patients, 4 to 6 TRBV segments were more frequent than in controls, with TRBV5-6, TRBV5-1 and TRBV20-1 among them.

V lost 0 bases, J lost 7 bases, and 13 bases lay in between. The CDR3 is 15 amino acids. Germline loops: CDR1 LNHNV, CDR2 YYDKDF (reference sequence). For this clonotype: Its specificity is unknown.

The TCR beta cDNA libraries contained unique molecular identifiers. TCRdb ran MiXCR on the PCR reads and lists one entry per CDR3 protein. The data contain 740,000 or so distinct CDR3 sequences, approximately 53% of them singletons. This chain joins TRBV15 and TRBJ2-1; D is unclear. Sequencing was carried out using blood. This TCR was recovered from a girl under 18 with multiple sclerosis. CDR3 sequence (DNA): TGTGCCACCAGCAGAGAGAGGACCCTGGGGAATGAGCAGTTCTTC. Translation: CATSRERTLGNEQFF.